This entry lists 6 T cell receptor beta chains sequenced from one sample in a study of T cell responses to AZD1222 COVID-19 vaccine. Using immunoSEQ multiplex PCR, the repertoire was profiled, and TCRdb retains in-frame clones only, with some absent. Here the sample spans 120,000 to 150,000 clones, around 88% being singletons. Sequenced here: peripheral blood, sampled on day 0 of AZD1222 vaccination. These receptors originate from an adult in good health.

The DNA of the CDR3 is TGTGCCAGCAGCGTAGGACAGATAACAGATACGCAGTATTTT. This sequence encodes CASSVGQITDTQYF. The rearrangement joins TRBV9 to TRBJ2-3; possible D gene TRBD1, 5 bases. CDR3 length equals 14 residues. Germline V CDR1 and CDR2: SGDLS, YYNGEE. Trimming stripped 0 bases from V and 3 bases from J, with 8 bases between.

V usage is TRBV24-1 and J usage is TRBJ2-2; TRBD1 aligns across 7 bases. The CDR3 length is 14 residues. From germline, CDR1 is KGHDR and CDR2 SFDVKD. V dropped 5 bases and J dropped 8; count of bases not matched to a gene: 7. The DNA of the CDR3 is TGTGCCACCAGTGGACAGGGAATTCGAGGGGAGCTGTTTTTT. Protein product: CATSGQGIRGELFF.

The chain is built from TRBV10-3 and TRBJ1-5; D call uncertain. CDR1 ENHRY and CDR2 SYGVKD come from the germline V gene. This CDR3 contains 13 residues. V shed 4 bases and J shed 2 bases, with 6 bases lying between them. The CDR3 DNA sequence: TGTGCCATCAGTGGGACGGGCAATCAGCCCCAGCATTTT. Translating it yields CAISGTGNQPQHF.

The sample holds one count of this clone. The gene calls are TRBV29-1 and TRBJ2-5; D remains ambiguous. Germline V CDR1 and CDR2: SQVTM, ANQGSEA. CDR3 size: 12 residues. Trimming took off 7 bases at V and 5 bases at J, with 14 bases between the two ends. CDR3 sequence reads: CSASDPSETQYF. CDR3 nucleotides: TGCAGCGCCTCGGATCCGTCGGAGACCCAGTACTTC.

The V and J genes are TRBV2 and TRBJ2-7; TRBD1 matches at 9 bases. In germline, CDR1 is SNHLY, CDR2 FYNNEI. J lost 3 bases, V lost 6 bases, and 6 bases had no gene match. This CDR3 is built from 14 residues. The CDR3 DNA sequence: TGTGCCAGCAGCTACAGGGGGCAGGTCTACGAGCAGTACTTC. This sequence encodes CASSYRGQVYEQYF.

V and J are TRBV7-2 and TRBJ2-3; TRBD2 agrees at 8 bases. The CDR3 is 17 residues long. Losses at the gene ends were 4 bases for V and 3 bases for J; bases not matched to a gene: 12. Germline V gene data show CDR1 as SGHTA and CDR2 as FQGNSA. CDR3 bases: TGTGCCAGCAGCTCGGACGTATGGGCTAGCGGGACAGATACGCAGTATTTT. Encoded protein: CASSSDVWASGTDTQYF. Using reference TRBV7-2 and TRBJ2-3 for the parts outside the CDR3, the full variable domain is GAGVSQSPSNKVTEKGKDVELRCDPISGHTALYWYRQSLGQGLEFLIYFQGNSAPDKSGLPSDRFSAERTGGSVSTLTIQRTQQEDSAVYLCASSSDVWASGTDTQYFGPGTRLTVL.